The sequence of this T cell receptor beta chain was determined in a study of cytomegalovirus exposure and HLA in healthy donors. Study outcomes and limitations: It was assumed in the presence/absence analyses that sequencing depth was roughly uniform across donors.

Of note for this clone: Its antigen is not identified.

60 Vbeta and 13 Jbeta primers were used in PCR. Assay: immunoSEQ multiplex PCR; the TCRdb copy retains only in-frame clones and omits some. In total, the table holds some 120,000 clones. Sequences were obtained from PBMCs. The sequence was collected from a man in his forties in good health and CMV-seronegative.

The chain's CDR3 is CASGGQVYEKLFF. The CDR3 nucleotides read TGTGCCAGCGGGGGACAGGTGTATGAAAAACTGTTTTTT. This rearrangement joins TRBV11-3 to TRBJ1-4, with TRBD1 matching 8 bases. The CDR3 runs to 13 residues. The trim removed 8 bases at V and 6 bases at J, leaving 5 bases unmatched. CDR1 and CDR2 from the germline V gene are SGHNT and YENEEA.